This is a list of T cell receptor beta chains from one sample in a study of OX40 agonist ivuxolimab in advanced cancers. Repertoires were generated with immunoSEQ multiplex PCR, while TCRdb's copy carries only in-frame clones and drops some. This sample has around 74,000 clones, with roughly 85% found just once. The specimen comprised CD4+ or CD8+ T cells sorted from blood, sampled in a trial of the OX40 agonist ivuxolimab. The receptors come from an adult with an advanced solid tumor such as melanoma, head and neck, liver or kidney cancer. The CDR3 runs from the conserved cysteine through the conserved F or W. The D gene is left open where the match is weak. The size field is filled for only some rows; it gives once, few, many or a size class.

D | J | size | V | length | CDR3 | DNA
- | TRBJ2-7 | few | TRBV5-6 | 12 | CASSLPGDEQYF | TGTGCCAGCAGCCTCCCTGGAGACGAGCAGTACTTC
- | TRBJ2-5 | - | TRBV5-6 | 13 | CASSLQGGETQYF | TGTGCCAGCAGCTTGCAGGGGGGGGAGACCCAGTACTTC
- | TRBJ2-7 | - | TRBV6-5 | 13 | CASSPGSPLEQYF | TGTGCCAGCAGTCCCGGGTCTCCCCTAGAGCAGTACTTC
- | TRBJ1-3 | once | TRBV7-2 | 17 | CASSLVLRAGGGNTIYF | TGTGCCAGCAGCTTAGTCCTCCGGGCTGGGGGTGGAAACACCATATATTTT
TRBD2 | TRBJ2-5 | - | TRBV9 | 14 | CASSVASGQETQYF | TGTGCCAGCAGCGTGGCTAGCGGCCAAGAGACCCAGTACTTC
- | TRBJ1-4 | - | TRBV30 | 15 | CAWKYRAASNEKLFF | TGTGCCTGGAAGTACAGGGCAGCTTCTAATGAAAAACTGTTTTTT
- | TRBJ1-1 | - | TRBV5-1 | 15 | CASSPSGWTNTEAFF | TGCGCCAGCAGCCCATCGGGATGGACGAACACTGAAGCTTTCTTT
TRBD2 | TRBJ2-1 | - | TRBV7-7 | 15 | CASSHGLAGGNEQFF | TGTGCCAGCAGCCACGGACTAGCGGGGGGTAATGAGCAGTTCTTC
- | TRBJ2-2 | - | TRBV15 | 14 | CATSRDVATGELFF | TGTGCCACCAGCAGAGATGTGGCAACCGGGGAGCTGTTTTTT
- | TRBJ2-3 | - | TRBV5-1 | 12 | CASRKGADTQYF | TGCGCCAGCAGGAAGGGGGCAGATACGCAGTATTTT
TRBD2 | TRBJ2-3 | - | TRBV30 | 18 | CAWSLKAGTSLSTDTQYF | TGTGCCTGGAGTCTAAAAGCCGGGACTAGCCTATCCACAGATACGCAGTATTTT
- | TRBJ1-2 | few | TRBV5-6 | 14 | CASSLGRAPAGYTF | TGTGCCAGCAGCTTGGGCCGGGCCCCCGCAGGCTACACCTTC